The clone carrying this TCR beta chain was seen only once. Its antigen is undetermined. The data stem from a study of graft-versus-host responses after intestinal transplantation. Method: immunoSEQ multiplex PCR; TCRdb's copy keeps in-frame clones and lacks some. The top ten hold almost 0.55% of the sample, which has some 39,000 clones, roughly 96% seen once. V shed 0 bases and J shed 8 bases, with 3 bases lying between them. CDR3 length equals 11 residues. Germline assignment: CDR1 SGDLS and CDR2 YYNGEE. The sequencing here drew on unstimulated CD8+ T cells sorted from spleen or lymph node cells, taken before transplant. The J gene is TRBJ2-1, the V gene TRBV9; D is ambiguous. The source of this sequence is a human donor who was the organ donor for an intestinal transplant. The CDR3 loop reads CASSVGDEQFF. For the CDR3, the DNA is TGTGCCAGCAGCGTAGGCGATGAGCAGTTCTTC.